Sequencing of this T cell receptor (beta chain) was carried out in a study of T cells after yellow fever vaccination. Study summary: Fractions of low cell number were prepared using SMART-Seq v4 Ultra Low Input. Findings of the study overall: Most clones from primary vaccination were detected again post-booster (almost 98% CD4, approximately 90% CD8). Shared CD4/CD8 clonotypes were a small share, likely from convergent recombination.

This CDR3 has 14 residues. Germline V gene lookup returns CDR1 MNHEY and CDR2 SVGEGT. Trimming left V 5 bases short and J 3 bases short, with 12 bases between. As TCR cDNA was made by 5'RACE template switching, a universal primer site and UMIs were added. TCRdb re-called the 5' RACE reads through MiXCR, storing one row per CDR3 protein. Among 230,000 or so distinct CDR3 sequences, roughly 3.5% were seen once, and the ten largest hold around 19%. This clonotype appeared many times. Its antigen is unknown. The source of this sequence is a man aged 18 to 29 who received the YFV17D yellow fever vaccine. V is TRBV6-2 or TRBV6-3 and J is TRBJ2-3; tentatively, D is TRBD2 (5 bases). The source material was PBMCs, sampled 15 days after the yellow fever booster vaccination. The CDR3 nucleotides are TGTGCCAGCAGTGATTTTTTAGCGACAGATACGCAGTATTTT. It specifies CASSDFLATDTQYF.